This TCR beta chain appears in the sequencing data of a study of cytomegalovirus exposure and HLA in healthy donors. As to this clone: Its antigen remains unknown.

Both 60 Vbeta primers and 13 Jbeta primers went into the PCR. The data were produced by immunoSEQ multiplex PCR, yet TCRdb's version contains in-frame clones alone and is incomplete. This sample has about 130,000 clones, with 74% found just once. Findings and caveats of the study: Sequencing likely generated an artifact that appeared as a cluster of highly shared sequence variants. Among TCR beta chains, those listed as cytomegalovirus-associated numbered over 150. TCR association rates varied by HLA locus in a later analysis, with DRB1 highest and HLA-C lowest. A missense DCLRE1C variant was associated with V- and J-gene trimming of TCR beta chains in a later analysis, and an independent cohort replicated the association.

The CDR3 totals 15 residues. CDR1 is SNHLY and CDR2 is FYNNEI in the germline V gene. V was pared by 5 bases and J by 2 bases, with 13 bases between. The sample taken for sequencing was PBMCs. The J gene is TRBJ1-5, the V gene TRBV2; tentatively, D is TRBD1 (5 bases). The receptor comes from a woman in her forties or fifties in good health and CMV-seropositive. The CDR3 coding sequence is TGTGCCAGCAGTATGGGGCAAAGGGGCAATCAGCCCCAGCATTTT. This gives the protein CASSMGQRGNQPQHF.